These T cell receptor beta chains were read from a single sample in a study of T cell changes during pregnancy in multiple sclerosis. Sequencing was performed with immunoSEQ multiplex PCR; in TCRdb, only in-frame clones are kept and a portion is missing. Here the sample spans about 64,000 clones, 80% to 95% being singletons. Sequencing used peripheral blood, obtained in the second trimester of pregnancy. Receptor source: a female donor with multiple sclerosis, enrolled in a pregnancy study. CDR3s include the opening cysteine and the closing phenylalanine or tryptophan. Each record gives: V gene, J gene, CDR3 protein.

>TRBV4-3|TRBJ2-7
CASSQDVWGERVEQYF
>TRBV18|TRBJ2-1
CASSTGQTYNEQFF
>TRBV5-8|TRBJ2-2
CASSFPGQRETGELFF
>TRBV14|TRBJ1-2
CASSQGGLANYGYTF
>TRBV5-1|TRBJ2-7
CASSLYSTGINYEQYF
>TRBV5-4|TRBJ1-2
CASSEGSEAGYTF
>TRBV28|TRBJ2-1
CASGDRLGNEQFF
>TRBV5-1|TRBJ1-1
CASSFEGETEAFF
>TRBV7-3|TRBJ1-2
CASSLMGTGTDGYTF
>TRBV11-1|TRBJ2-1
CASSARPLVGVNNEQFF
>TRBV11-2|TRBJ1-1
CASSVARKFGPARTEAFF
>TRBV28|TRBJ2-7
CASRFRGRTGLAGVSEQYF
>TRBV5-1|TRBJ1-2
CASSETGRQVYF
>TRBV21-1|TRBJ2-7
CASASKRLAAPCEQYF
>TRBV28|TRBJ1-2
CASRGTLVNYGYTF
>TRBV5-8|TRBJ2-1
CASSLGDTPVEEQFF
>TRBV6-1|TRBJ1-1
CASSEVAGTTEAFF
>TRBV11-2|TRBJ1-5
CASSLDNGGQESNQPQHF
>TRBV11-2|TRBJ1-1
CASSPAGTQGTEAFF
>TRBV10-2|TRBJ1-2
CASSESQGGHYGYTF
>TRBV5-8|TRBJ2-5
CASSSQGETQYF
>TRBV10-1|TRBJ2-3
CASRDRGTDTQYF
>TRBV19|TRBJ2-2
CASSISRAITGELFF
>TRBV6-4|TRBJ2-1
CASSDKREEYAEQFF
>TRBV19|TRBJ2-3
CASNGGGPTDTQYF
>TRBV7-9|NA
CASSPGRGTGSYEQYF
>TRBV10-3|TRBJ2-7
CAISEYREEQYF
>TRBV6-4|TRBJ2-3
CASSETSGVTDTQYF
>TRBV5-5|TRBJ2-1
CASSSRDSPLGQFF
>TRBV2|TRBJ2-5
CASSESREETQYF
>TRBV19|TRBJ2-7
CASSVAEQYF
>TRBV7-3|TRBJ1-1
CASSLRPEADTEAFF
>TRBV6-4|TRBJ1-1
CASSVSGLNTEAFF
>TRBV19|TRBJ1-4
CASRLTFSSVEEKLFF
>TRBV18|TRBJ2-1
CASSPTEGYNEQFF
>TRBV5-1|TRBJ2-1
CASSLIGTGTDNEQFF
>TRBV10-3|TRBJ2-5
CAISEPRITGTQYF
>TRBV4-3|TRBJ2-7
CASSQDGLAGRQQYF
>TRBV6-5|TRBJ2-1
CATAREGRGNEQFF
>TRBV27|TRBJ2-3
CASSLTGSSTDTQYF
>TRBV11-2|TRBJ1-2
CASSFPSEGGHGYTF
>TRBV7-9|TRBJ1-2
CASSLYLFRDRGRDGYTF
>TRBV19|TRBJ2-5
CASSRQGRGETQYF
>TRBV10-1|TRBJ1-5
CASSSGASNQPQHF
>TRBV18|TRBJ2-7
CASSRGLAGTLEQYF
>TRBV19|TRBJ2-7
CASSISLAGGSYEQYF
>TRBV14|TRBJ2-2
CASSQVWTGVTGELFF
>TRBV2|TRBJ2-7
CASTVLAGEGEQYF
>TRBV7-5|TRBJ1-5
CARTPTGAYSNQPQHF
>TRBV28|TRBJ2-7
CASSSGQGTFYEQYF
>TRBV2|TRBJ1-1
CASSRGFIGTEAFF
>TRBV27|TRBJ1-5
CASSLRTGGQPQHF
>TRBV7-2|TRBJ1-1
CASSLFAGGTEAFF
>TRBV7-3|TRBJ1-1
CASSFDGRSTEAFF
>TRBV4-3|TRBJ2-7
CASSQDLGHPYEQYF
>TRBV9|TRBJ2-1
CASSVVARLPSSYNEQFF